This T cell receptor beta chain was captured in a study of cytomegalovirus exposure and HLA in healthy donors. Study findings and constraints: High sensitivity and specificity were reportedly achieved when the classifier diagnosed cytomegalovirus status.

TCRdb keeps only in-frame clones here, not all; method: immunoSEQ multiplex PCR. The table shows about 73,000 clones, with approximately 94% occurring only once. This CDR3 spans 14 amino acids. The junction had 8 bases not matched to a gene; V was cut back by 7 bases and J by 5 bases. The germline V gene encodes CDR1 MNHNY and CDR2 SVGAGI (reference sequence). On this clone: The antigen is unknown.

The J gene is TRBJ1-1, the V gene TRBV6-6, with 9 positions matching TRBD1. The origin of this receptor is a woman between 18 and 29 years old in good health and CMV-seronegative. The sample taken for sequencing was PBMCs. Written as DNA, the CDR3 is TGTGCCAGCACCCAAGGACAGGGGCGGACTGAAGCTTTCTTT. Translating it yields CASTQGQGRTEAFF.